This passage covers 8 T cell receptor beta chains from one sample sequenced in a study of T-cell memory formation after mild COVID-19. TCRdb used MiXCR to reprocess the 5' RACE reads, holding one entry per CDR3 protein. This sample has more than 150,000 distinct CDR3 sequences, with less than 20% found just once. The sequenced sample consisted of PBMCs or a T cell subset sorted from them (not recorded which). The receptors were gathered from a young man who had mild COVID-19 (a few samples of this study predate the infection). Cell type and time point are not known.

This clonotype was seen a few times. The rearrangement links TRBV5-1 to TRBJ2-7, with D unresolved. This CDR3 region has 15 residues. Trimming pared 4 bases from V and 7 bases from J, leaving 21 bases between. CDR1 SGHRS and CDR2 YFSETQ come from the germline V gene. CDR3 sequence: CASSAVPEPEVEQYF. The CDR3, as DNA: TGCGCCAGCAGCGCAGTACCCGAACCAGAGGTTGAGCAGTACTTC.

V gene TRBV15 combines with J gene TRBJ2-1; D is possibly TRBD1 (5 bases). This CDR3 comprises 15 residues. V dropped 5 bases and J dropped 7 bases, with 18 bases sitting between them. Germline CDR1 and CDR2: LNHNV and YYDKDF (reference sequence). CDR3 loop: CATSSYTGRRNEQFF. CDR3 bases: TGTGCCACCAGCTCTTACACAGGAAGAAGGAATGAGCAGTTCTTC.

The V and J genes are TRBV9 and TRBJ2-7; TRBD1 or TRBD2 may be the D gene (5 bases each). Germline V CDR1 and CDR2: SGDLS, YYNGEE. The V and J ends lost 1 base and 2 bases respectively, with 10 bases between them. The CDR3 sequence is 14 residues long. The CDR3 DNA reads TGTGCCAGCAGCGTACGGGACGGGACCTACGAGCAGTACTTC. As protein: CASSVRDGTYEQYF.

This clonotype occurred a few times. The V gene is TRBV29-1, the J gene TRBJ2-5; D not certain. Deletions cut 3 bases from V and 5 bases from J, with 16 bases between. The CDR3 length is 14 residues. Germline V gene data show CDR1 as SQVTM and CDR2 as ANQGSEA. CDR3 region: CSVEAPGLGETQYF. The CDR3 coding sequence is TGCAGCGTTGAGGCCCCAGGCCTTGGGGAGACCCAGTACTTC.

This chain joins TRBV29-1 and TRBJ1-1; the D is unclear. CDR3 length equals 10 residues. V was cut by 4 bases and J by 7 bases, with 7 bases left in between. From germline, CDR1 is SQVTM and CDR2 ANQGSEA. The CDR3: CSVGDREAFF. In DNA, the CDR3 is TGCAGCGTTGGAGACCGTGAAGCTTTCTTT.

V usage is TRBV7-9 and J usage is TRBJ2-1; 7 positions match TRBD2. Germline V gene data show CDR1 as SEHNR and CDR2 as FQNEAQ (reference sequence). This CDR3 region has 15 residues. The V segment lost 4 bases and the J segment 8 bases; nucleotides outside the gene matches: 11. DNA for the CDR3: TGTGCCAGCAGCTCCCGTATTCCTAGCGGTGATGAGCAGTTCTTC. Translating it yields CASSSRIPSGDEQFF.

For the CDR3, the DNA is TGTGCCAGCAGCCCAGGGGGAGAGGGTAGCAATCAGCCCCAGCATTTT. Protein sequence: CASSPGGEGSNQPQHF. The V gene is TRBV28, the J gene TRBJ1-5; 7 nucleotides line up with TRBD1. The germline CDR1 and CDR2 sequences are MDHEN and SYDVKM. CDR3 length: 16 residues. Unmatched junction bases numbered 8, after V lost 6 bases and J lost 0 bases.

In DNA form, the CDR3 reads TGCAGTGCTAGCCTTTCCAGACCACCGGCCCATGAGCAGTTCTTC. Translated, it gives CSASLSRPPAHEQFF. The chain uses TRBV20-1 and TRBJ2-1; D remains unclear. The germline V and J ends were trimmed by 3 bases and 8 bases, with 20 bases remaining between them. The CDR3 length is 15 residues. Germline CDR1 DFQATT, CDR2 SNEGSKA (reference sequence).